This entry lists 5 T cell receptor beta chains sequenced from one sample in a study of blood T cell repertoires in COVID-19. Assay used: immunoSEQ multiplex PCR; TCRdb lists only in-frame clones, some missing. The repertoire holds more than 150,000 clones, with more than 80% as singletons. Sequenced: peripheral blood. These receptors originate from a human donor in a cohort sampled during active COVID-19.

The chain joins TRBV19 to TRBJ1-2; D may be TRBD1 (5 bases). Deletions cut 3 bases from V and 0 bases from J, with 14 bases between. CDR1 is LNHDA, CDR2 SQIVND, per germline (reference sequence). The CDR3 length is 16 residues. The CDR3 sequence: CASSISTVSSNYGYTF. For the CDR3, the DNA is TGTGCCAGTAGTATCTCGACAGTTTCCTCTAACTATGGCTACACCTTC.

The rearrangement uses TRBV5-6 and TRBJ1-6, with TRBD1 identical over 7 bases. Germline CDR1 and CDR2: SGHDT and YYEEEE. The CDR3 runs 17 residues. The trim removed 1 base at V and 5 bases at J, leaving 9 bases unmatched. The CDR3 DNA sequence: TGTGCCAGCAGCTTGTTCCGGGAGGGGGCCGATAATTCACCCCTCCACTTT. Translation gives CASSLFREGADNSPLHF.

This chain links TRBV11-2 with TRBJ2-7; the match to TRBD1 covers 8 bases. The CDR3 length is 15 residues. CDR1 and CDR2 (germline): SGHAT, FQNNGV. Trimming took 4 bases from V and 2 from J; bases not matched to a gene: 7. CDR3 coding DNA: TGTGCCAGCAGCTACGGACAGGGTGCGACCTACGAGCAGTACTTC. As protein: CASSYGQGATYEQYF.

The CDR3 spells CASRRQGATLNTQYF. DNA for the CDR3: TGCGCCAGCCGCAGGCAGGGGGCCACCCTTAATACGCAGTATTTT. The gene calls are TRBV5-1 and TRBJ2-3; 8 bases are a match to TRBD1. The CDR3 is 15 residues long. From germline, CDR1 is SGHRS and CDR2 YFSETQ. Trimming removed 7 bases from V and 7 bases from J; junction bases left unmatched: 14.

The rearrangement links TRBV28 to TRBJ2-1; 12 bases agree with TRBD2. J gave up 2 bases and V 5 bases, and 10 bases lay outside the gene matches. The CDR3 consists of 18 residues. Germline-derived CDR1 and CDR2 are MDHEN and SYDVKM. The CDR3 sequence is CASSPGLAGPRAYNEQFF. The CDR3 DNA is TGTGCCAGCAGTCCCGGACTAGCGGGGCCCCGCGCCTACAATGAGCAGTTCTTC.